The 23 T cell receptor beta chains below were found in one sample sequenced in a study of T cells in Graves' hyperthyroidism and ophthalmopathy. Amplification of TCR beta CDR3 regions was performed using RNA transcripts as template. The HTBI set primed first-round TCR CDR3 RT-PCR. Each CDR3 protein gets one entry after TCRdb re-called the multiplex PCR reads with MiXCR. The sample has about 400,000 distinct CDR3 sequences; about a sixth are singletons. The material sequenced was blood. The receptor source for this set is a woman under 30 with Graves' hyperthyroidism.

This clonotype was counted many times. The chain joins TRBV30 to TRBJ1-1, with D uncertain. The germline CDR1 and CDR2 sequences are GTSNPN and SVGIG (reference sequence). This CDR3 is 13 amino acids long. V lost 3 bases and J 0 bases, leaving 8 bases between the germline ends. CDR3 bases: TGTGCCTGGAGAGGAGGACTGAACACTGAAGCTTTCTTT. It specifies CAWRGGLNTEAFF.

This clonotype was recorded many times. The chain links TRBV6-1 to TRBJ2-5; 12 bases agree with TRBD2. This CDR3 contains 15 residues. Trimming removed 3 bases from V and 4 bases from J; junction bases left unmatched: 3. Germline values: CDR1 MNHNS, CDR2 SASEGT. The CDR3 region has the DNA TGTGCCAGCAGTGAGCTAGCGGGAGGGCCAGAGACCCAGTACTTC. Protein: CASSELAGGPETQYF.

This clonotype was recorded at least ten times. The chain joins TRBV12-3 or TRBV12-4 to TRBJ2-1; D is unresolved. This CDR3 spans 15 amino acids. Trimming shortened V by 6 bases and J by 2 bases, and 14 bases separated the two germline ends. CDR3 sequence (DNA): TGTGCCAGCAGCCCCAATTCTGGGACCTACAATGAGCAGTTCTTC. Its translation is CASSPNSGTYNEQFF.

This clonotype was counted at least ten times. The chain recombines TRBV9 with TRBJ2-1; 10 nucleotides match TRBD2. This CDR3 region has 15 residues. V gave up 3 bases and J gave up 4 bases; unmatched junction bases: 4. Germline V CDR1 and CDR2: SGDLS, YYNGEE. The CDR3 nucleotides read TGTGCCAGCAGCGAGACTAGCGGGTTTTACAATGAGCAGTTCTTC. It codes for CASSETSGFYNEQFF.

The sample holds many counts of this clonotype. CDR3: CASSANRGKDTEAFF. For the CDR3, the DNA is TGTGCCAGCAGCGCGAACAGGGGAAAAGACACTGAAGCTTTCTTT. The J gene is TRBJ1-1, the V gene TRBV7-9, with 7 bases matching TRBD1. CDR3 length: 15 residues. J lost 3 bases, V lost 5 bases, and 9 bases had no gene match. Germline V lookup: CDR1 SEHNR, CDR2 FQNEAQ (reference sequence).

In its sample, this clonotype was seen many times. V is TRBV27 and J is TRBJ2-1; 8 bases are shared with TRBD2. This CDR3 is built from 16 residues. CDR1 MNHEY and CDR2 SMNVEV come from the germline V gene (reference sequence). Trimming cost V 1 base and J 9 bases; bases outside gene matches: 11. CDR3 nucleotide sequence: TGTGCCAGCAGTTTATATCCGGGACTAGTCCCTCGTGAGCAGTTCTTC. Its translation: CASSLYPGLVPREQFF.

V and J are TRBV14 and TRBJ2-7; tentative D call: TRBD2 (7 bases). Germline CDR1 SGHDN, CDR2 FVKESK. V lost 7 bases and J 3 bases, leaving 19 bases between the germline ends. The CDR3 has 15 amino acids. CDR3 bases: TGTGCCAGCATCAACAGGAGGGGGGGTTACTACGAGCAGTACTTC. Translation gives CASINRRGGYYEQYF.

Comment on this clonotype: One junction end does not reproduce the germline sequence, and a read error may be involved. This chain links TRBV19 with TRBJ1-2, with D hard to call. The CDR3 consists of 11 residues. Germline loops: CDR1 LNHDA, CDR2 SQIVND (reference sequence). CDR3 nucleotide sequence: TGTGCCGGTAGTATAGGTGACGGCTACACCTTC. Residues: CAGSIGDGYTF.

This clonotype was counted at least ten times. This chain joins TRBV27 and TRBJ1-6; 7 nucleotides line up with TRBD1. Trimming at V came to 6 bases and at J to 14 bases, leaving 10 bases not matched to a gene. Germline CDR1 MNHEY, CDR2 SMNVEV (reference sequence). There are 13 residues in the CDR3. CDR3 residues: CASSETGLRALHF. CDR3 nucleotides: TGTGCCAGCAGCGAGACAGGGCTTCGGGCCCTCCACTTT.

This rearrangement joins TRBV7-6 to TRBJ2-7; D is unclear. Germline assignment: CDR1 SGHVS and CDR2 FNYEAQ. This CDR3 region has 15 residues. V was shortened by 1 base and J by 0 bases, with 10 bases between the two germline ends. CDR3 in amino acids: CASSLDGSRSYEQYF. In DNA form, the CDR3 reads TGTGCCAGCAGCTTAGACGGTTCGCGCTCCTACGAGCAGTACTTC.

This clonotype has at least ten counts. The genes are TRBV7-9 and TRBJ2-4; D not certain. CDR1 and CDR2 from the germline V gene are SEHNR and FQNEAQ (reference sequence). The CDR3 totals 11 residues. Trimming shortened V by 4 bases and J by 5 bases, and 3 bases separated the two germline ends. CDR3 loop: CASSSENIQYF. For the CDR3, the DNA is TGTGCCAGCAGCTCCGAAAACATTCAGTACTTC.

This clonotype was counted ten times or more. The gene calls are TRBV3-1 and TRBJ2-3; 8 positions match TRBD2. CDR1 is LGHDT, CDR2 YNNKEL, per germline (reference sequence). With 1 base clipped from V and 5 bases from J, the junction kept 5 bases outside the gene matches. The CDR3 has 15 amino acids. DNA for the CDR3: TGTGCCAGCAGCCAAGTGGGACTAGTAGAAGATACGCAGTATTTT. Translation: CASSQVGLVEDTQYF.

This clonotype was recorded at least ten times. The rearrangement links TRBV11-2 to TRBJ1-6, with D uncertain. CDR1 is SGHAT and CDR2 is FQNNGV in the germline V gene. This CDR3 is built from 16 residues. The V and J ends lost 5 bases and 0 bases respectively, with 11 bases between them. Written as DNA, the CDR3 is TGTGCCAGCAGCCGAACCCGGAGCTCCTATAATTCACCCCTCCACTTT. Translated, it gives CASSRTRSSYNSPLHF.

This clonotype was detected ten times or more. V gene TRBV2 combines with J gene TRBJ1-3; a weak D match, TRBD1 (5 bases). The CDR3 contains 16 residues. The V gene's germline CDR1 is SNHLY and CDR2 FYNNEI. V was shortened by 1 base and J by 0 bases, with 10 bases between the two germline ends. For the CDR3, the DNA is TGTGCCAGCAGTGAAGGGGGGTTCAACTCTGGAAACACCATATATTTT. This encodes CASSEGGFNSGNTIYF. Looking up the rest from reference TRBV2 and TRBJ1-3 gives the full variable domain: EPEVTQTPSHQVTQMGQEVILRCVPISNHLYFYWYRQILGQKVEFLVSFYNNEISEKSEIFDDQFSVERPDGSNFTLKIRSTKLEDSAMYFCASSEGGFNSGNTIYFGEGSWLTVV.

This clonotype has ten or more counts. V is TRBV20-1 and J is TRBJ2-1; D ambiguous. Germline V lookup: CDR1 DFQATT, CDR2 SNEGSKA (reference sequence). CDR3 length: 13 residues. V was shortened by 0 bases and J by 12 bases, with 15 bases between the two germline ends. The chain's CDR3 is CSARDRRALRQFF. CDR3 nucleotides: TGCAGTGCTAGAGATCGTAGGGCTCTAAGGCAGTTCTTC.

This chain links TRBV9 with TRBJ2-7; no definite D call. The CDR3 contains 12 residues. Trimming took off 4 bases at V and 7 bases at J, with 12 bases between the two ends. Germline V gene data show CDR1 as SGDLS and CDR2 as YYNGEE. Here the CDR3 reads CASSPPGEEQYF. The CDR3, as DNA: TGTGCCAGCAGCCCCCCCGGAGAGGAGCAGTACTTC.

This clonotype came up many times. The chain links TRBV12-3 or TRBV12-4 to TRBJ2-5; 7 bases agree with TRBD2. This CDR3 comprises 14 residues. The V gene end was trimmed by 5 bases and the J gene end by 2 bases; junction bases not matched to a gene: 5. The CDR3, as DNA: TGTGCCAGCAGTCTGACTAGCTCTCAAGAGACCCAGTACTTC. This encodes CASSLTSSQETQYF.

The genes are TRBV24-1 and TRBJ2-1; D is perhaps TRBD1 (5 bases). Germline lookup yields CDR1 KGHDR and CDR2 SFDVKD. The CDR3 loop spans 12 amino acids. V was clipped by 10 bases and J by 7 bases, with 13 bases between them. The CDR3 loop reads CATRGFGNEQFF. Written as DNA, the CDR3 is TGTGCCACTAGGGGCTTCGGGAATGAGCAGTTCTTC.

This clonotype was seen only once. The chain links TRBV19 to TRBJ2-1; 7 nucleotides line up with TRBD2. The CDR3 runs to 17 residues. V was pared by 0 bases and J by 2 bases, with 7 bases of the junction left unmatched. In germline, CDR1 is LNHDA, CDR2 SQIVND (reference sequence). The DNA of the CDR3 is TGTGCCAGTAGTATAGATCGGGCGCGGGAGACCTACAATGAGCAGTTCTTC. As protein: CASSIDRARETYNEQFF.

This clonotype has ten or more counts. This chain joins TRBV6-2 or TRBV6-3 and TRBJ2-7; D not certain. The CDR3 length is 12 residues. Between the trimmed V and J ends, which lost 0 bases and 5 bases, there was a span of 5 bases. Looked up from germline, CDR1 is MNHEY and CDR2 is SVGEGT. CDR3 in amino acids: CASSYSWDEQYF. The CDR3 nucleotides are TGTGCCAGCAGTTACTCTTGGGACGAGCAGTACTTC.

This chain connects TRBV24-1 to TRBJ1-4, with 7 bases matching TRBD1. CDR1 and CDR2 from the germline V gene are KGHDR and SFDVKD. The V segment lost 3 bases and the J segment 2 bases; nucleotides outside the gene matches: 2. The CDR3 runs to 15 residues. The CDR3 here is CATSDAQGTNEKLFF. DNA of the CDR3: TGTGCCACCAGTGATGCACAGGGGACTAATGAAAAACTGTTTTTT.

In its sample, this clonotype was seen many times. This chain uses TRBV20-1 with TRBJ2-1; 7 bases fit TRBD2. CDR1 and CDR2 from the germline V gene are DFQATT and SNEGSKA (reference sequence). The CDR3 has 12 residues. The trim removed 5 bases at V and 8 bases at J, leaving 6 bases unmatched. As DNA, the CDR3 is TGCAGTGCTTCCGGGACTAACGATGAGCAGTTCTTC. Translation: CSASGTNDEQFF.

CDR3 sequence (DNA): TGTGCCTGGAGTGTACTGACAGGGCCCAATGAGCAGTTCTTC. Protein sequence: CAWSVLTGPNEQFF. The chain employs TRBV30 and TRBJ2-1; 7 positions match TRBD1. CDR1 is GTSNPN and CDR2 is SVGIG in the germline V gene (reference sequence). The CDR3 is 14 amino acids. Trimming cost V 0 bases and J 6 bases; bases outside gene matches: 5.